These 8 T cell receptor beta chains originate from one sample sequenced in a study of CXCR3-negative and CXCR3-positive naive CD8 T cells. The study, taken as a whole, reports: A higher hydrophobicity marked the TRB CDR3s of CXCR3-positive naive cells versus CXCR3-negative naive cells.

The libraries of TRB cDNA were constructed through 5' RACE using UMI labels. TCRdb reworked the 5' RACE reads into one entry per CDR3 protein, no DNA. This sample's clone table lists about 120,000 distinct CDR3 sequences. For these TCRs, the target antigens are not known. What was sequenced was naive CXCR3+ CD8+ T cells from blood. The subset here: CD45RO-CCR7+CD27+CD95- naive CD8+ T cells expressing CXCR3 (TNR3+). These receptors all come from a human donor in good health. Some clones in this sample may be carry-over from other donors' samples.

The rearrangement links TRBV7-9 to TRBJ1-6; without DNA, the TCRdb call of TRBD1 cannot be checked. CDR1 SEHNR and CDR2 FQNEAQ come from the germline V gene (reference sequence). CDR3 length equals 17 residues. The CDR3 loop reads CASSLAPAGTPVLTLHF.

Here the CDR3 reads CASRIGPSDGYTF. This chain connects TRBV6-5 to TRBJ1-2. This CDR3 spans 13 amino acids. Germline assignment: CDR1 MNHEY and CDR2 SVGAGI.

V gene TRBV28 combines with J gene TRBJ2-2; TCRdb returns TRBD1, unconfirmable since there is no DNA. Germline loops: CDR1 MDHEN, CDR2 SYDVKM. There are 16 residues in the CDR3. The CDR3 sequence is CASSWGEGVDTGELFF.

The chain uses TRBV29-1 and TRBJ2-1; the TRBD1 assignment by TCRdb is unverifiable without DNA. Germline V gene data show CDR1 as SQVTM and CDR2 as ANQGSEA. CDR3 length equals 11 residues. The CDR3: CSVQGTNEQFF.

This chain connects TRBV5-1 to TRBJ2-1; the TCRdb call, TRBD2, lacks DNA for checking. This CDR3 region has 15 residues. CDR1 is SGHRS, CDR2 YFSETQ, per germline. The CDR3 spells CASSDGTSGYNEQFF.

The chain joins TRBV7-2 to TRBJ2-5. The CDR3 extends over 11 amino acids. CDR1 and CDR2 (germline): SGHTA, FQGNSA. CDR3 residues: CASSLLGFQYF.

The V gene is TRBV7-6, the J gene TRBJ1-4; TCRdb selects TRBD1, and the lack of DNA leaves this call unchecked. The germline V gene has CDR1 SGHVS and CDR2 FNYEAQ. The CDR3 is 14 amino acids. The CDR3 sequence is CASSRGGLGEKLFF.

This chain joins TRBV12-3 or TRBV12-4 and TRBJ2-3. This CDR3 is built from 15 residues. The CDR3 loop is CASSLKLAGTDTQYF.